This T cell receptor beta chain was identified during a study of T cells in Graves' hyperthyroidism and ophthalmopathy. Amplified TCR beta CDR3 regions came from RNA transcripts. HTBI primers were employed in a first-round RT-PCR of the TCR CDR3. TCRdb called the multiplex PCR reads again in MiXCR, with one record for every CDR3 protein. Found here are roughly 420,000 distinct CDR3 sequences, about a sixth of them singletons; the top ten hold 7.7%. The germline CDR1 and CDR2 sequences are SGHAT and FQNNGV. This CDR3 spans 14 amino acids. This clonotype was detected many times. The junction and the germline gene differ at one end; a read error may be behind it.

This TCR came from a young woman with Graves' hyperthyroidism. The sequencing input was blood. V and J are TRBV11-2 and TRBJ2-3, with 7 bases matching TRBD2. The DNA of the CDR3 is TGCGCCAGCAGCTTGGGAGGGGGCACAGATACGCAGTATTTT. It codes for CASSLGGGTDTQYF.